The 21 T cell receptor beta chains listed next were all sequenced from one sample in a study of cytomegalovirus exposure and HLA in healthy donors (dated by TCRdb to 2015 to 2018). The library was made by the immunoSEQ multiplex PCR assay. The multiplex PCR relied on a mix of 60 forward primers for TCR Vbeta segments and 13 reverse primers for TCR Jbeta segments. TCRdb's version of the immuneACCESS table is confined to in-frame rearrangements and falls short of the full clone set. An unresolved V gene accounts for under half of the shortfall where checked; the remainder is of unknown origin. The table for this sample shows 130,000 or so clones. About 2.2% of the sample rests with the top ten. The source material was PBMCs. The source is a woman between 18 and 29 years old in good health and CMV-seronegative.

V gene TRBV5-1 combines with J gene TRBJ2-7; TRBD2 matches at 11 bases. Germline CDR1 is SGHRS and CDR2 is YFSETQ. The CDR3 is 15 residues long. V lost 3 bases, J lost 5 bases, and 7 bases stayed unmatched. The DNA for the CDR3 is TGCGCCAGCAGCTCAATACCGGGACTAGCGGACGAGCAGTACTTC. Translated: CASSSIPGLADEQYF.

CDR3 bases: TGTGCCAGCAGCTTGATCCCCCGAGGGACACGTAATGAAAAACTGTTTTTT. This encodes CASSLIPRGTRNEKLFF. V gene TRBV5-6 combines with J gene TRBJ1-4; D perhaps matches TRBD1 (6 bases). The germline CDR1 and CDR2 sequences are SGHDT and YYEEEE. V shed 1 base and J shed 4 bases, with 17 bases lying between them. The CDR3 runs to 17 residues.

The chain carries TRBV7-3 and TRBJ2-1; TRBD2 matches 9 bases. With 5 bases clipped from V and 7 bases from J, the junction kept 9 bases outside the gene matches. Germline loops: CDR1 SGHTA, CDR2 FQGTGA. This CDR3 spans 15 amino acids. CDR3 in DNA: TGTGCCAGCAGCACAATAGCGGGAGCGGGTAATGAGCAGTTCTTC. Protein product: CASSTIAGAGNEQFF.

The chain combines TRBV5-1 with TRBJ2-1, with a possible D match to TRBD2 (6 bases). Between the trimmed V and J ends, which lost 2 bases and 7 bases, there was a span of 16 bases. Germline assignment: CDR1 SGHRS and CDR2 YFSETQ. CDR3 length: 15 amino acids. In nucleotides, the CDR3 is TGCGCCAGCAGCTTAAACTACCCGGGAGAGAATGAGCAGTTCTTC. Amino acid sequence: CASSLNYPGENEQFF.

CDR3 residues: CASSERGGTDTQYF. In nucleotides, the CDR3 is TGTGCCAGCAGCGAGCGGGGCGGCACAGATACGCAGTATTTT. The V call is TRBV9, the J call TRBJ2-3; 7 bases are a match to TRBD2. The J segment lost 1 base and the V segment lost 3 bases, leaving 2 bases of the junction unmatched. CDR1 is SGDLS and CDR2 is YYNGEE in the germline V gene. The CDR3 runs to 14 residues. Full variable domain (outside the CDR3, taken from reference TRBV9 and TRBJ2-3): DSGVTQTPKHLITATGQRVTLRCSPRSGDLSVYWYQQSLDQGLQFLIQYYNGEERAKGNILERFSAQQFPDLHSELNLSSLELGDSALYFCASSERGGTDTQYFGPGTRLTVL.

This chain uses TRBV19 with TRBJ2-1; D is possibly TRBD2 (5 bases). Per the germline V gene, CDR1 is LNHDA and CDR2 is SQIVND (reference sequence). V lost 7 bases, J lost 1 base, and 14 bases lay in between. This CDR3 spans 15 amino acids. The CDR3 nucleotides read TGTGCCAGTACCTTGGAGGCCCATTCCTACAATGAGCAGTTCTTC. Protein sequence: CASTLEAHSYNEQFF.

V is TRBV7-9 and J is TRBJ2-2; D is unresolved. Germline V gene data show CDR1 as SEHNR and CDR2 as FQNEAQ (reference sequence). CDR3 length: 11 amino acids. V was pared by 5 bases and J by 8 bases, with 6 bases between. CDR3 sequence (DNA): TGTGCCAGCAGCCCCTTTGGGGAGCTGTTTTTT. It is translated as CASSPFGELFF.

This chain uses TRBV7-9 with TRBJ1-2; TRBD1 matches 7 bases. This CDR3 spans 14 amino acids. Germline V lookup: CDR1 SEHNR, CDR2 FQNEAQ (reference sequence). V was clipped by 1 base and J by 4 bases; unmatched bases: 3. The CDR3 coding sequence is TGTGCCAGCAGCTTAGAGGGGGCCACCTATGGCTACACCTTC. Its protein product is CASSLEGATYGYTF.

The chain uses TRBV29-1 and TRBJ1-3, with 7 bases matching TRBD1. The J segment lost 0 bases and the V segment lost 6 bases, leaving 14 bases of the junction unmatched. Germline V gives CDR1 SQVTM, CDR2 ANQGSEA. The CDR3 runs to 17 residues. DNA of the CDR3: TGCAGCGTCCAAGAAGGGACAGTGATCGACTCTGGAAACACCATATATTTT. Protein sequence: CSVQEGTVIDSGNTIYF.

V is TRBV27 and J is TRBJ1-1; D is unclear. The CDR3 has 12 residues. V was trimmed by 4 bases and J by 1 base, leaving 4 bases between them. CDR1 and CDR2 from the germline V gene are MNHEY and SMNVEV (reference sequence). The CDR3, as DNA: TGTGCCAGCAGTTCCGGGAACACTGAAGCTTTCTTT. Its protein product is CASSSGNTEAFF.

The rearrangement uses TRBV5-8 and TRBJ1-1; 7 nucleotides align to TRBD1. The germline V gene encodes CDR1 SGHTS and CDR2 YDEGEE. The CDR3 runs to 14 residues. V dropped 2 bases and J dropped 10; count of bases not matched to a gene: 11. The CDR3: CASSLTDRVGGAFF. The DNA of the CDR3 is TGTGCCAGCAGCTTAACAGACAGGGTTGGGGGAGCTTTCTTT.

The chain carries TRBV30 and TRBJ2-3; 10 bases map to TRBD1. This CDR3 has 15 residues. J gave up 4 bases and V 1 base, and 5 bases lay outside the gene matches. Germline V lookup: CDR1 GTSNPN, CDR2 SVGIG (reference sequence). The CDR3 bases are TGTGCCTGGAGTGGGGGACAGGGGAGGCCAGATACGCAGTATTTT. This encodes CAWSGGQGRPDTQYF.

The gene calls are TRBV9 and TRBJ2-7, with 9 bases identical to TRBD1. The CDR3 length is 14 residues. In germline, CDR1 is SGDLS, CDR2 YYNGEE. V lost 4 bases, J lost 1 base, and 3 bases stayed unmatched. The DNA of the CDR3 is TGTGCCAGCAGCCGGGACAGGGAATCCTACGAGCAGTACTTC. It is translated as CASSRDRESYEQYF.

The genes are TRBV4-1 and TRBJ1-5, with D hard to call. The CDR3 length is 16 residues. The germline V gene encodes CDR1 MGHRA and CDR2 YSYEKL. Trimming took off 0 bases at V and 7 bases at J, with 16 bases between the two ends. The CDR3 here is CASSQEGSLANQPQHF. The CDR3 coding sequence is TGCGCCAGCAGCCAAGAGGGTTCTCTAGCCAACCAGCCCCAGCATTTT.

The V gene is TRBV6-5, the J gene TRBJ2-3; D is perhaps TRBD1 (5 bases). Germline-derived CDR1 and CDR2 are MNHEY and SVGAGI. This CDR3 contains 13 residues. The V gene lost 5 bases and the J gene lost 1 base, with 7 bases spanning the gap. The CDR3 DNA is TGTGCCAGCAGTCAAGGGGGCACAGATACGCAGTATTTT. It codes for CASSQGGTDTQYF.

The chain combines TRBV18 with TRBJ1-1; D call uncertain. Trimming removed 0 bases from V and 3 bases from J, with 8 bases in between. The CDR3 runs to 14 residues. CDR1 and CDR2 from the germline V gene are KGHSH and LQKENI. Written as DNA, the CDR3 is TGTGCCAGCTCACCACCCGGGGTGGACACTGAAGCTTTCTTT. Its translation: CASSPPGVDTEAFF.

This chain uses TRBV10-3 with TRBJ2-3; 8 nucleotides match TRBD2. V lost 1 base, J lost 5 bases, and 5 bases stayed unmatched. Germline V lookup: CDR1 ENHRY, CDR2 SYGVKD. The CDR3 is made up of 15 amino acids. In nucleotides, the CDR3 is TGTGCCATCAGTGAGTTCAGCGGGAGTCAAGATACGCAGTATTTT. As protein: CAISEFSGSQDTQYF.

The chain recombines TRBV9 with TRBJ2-3; TRBD2 matches 13 bases. The CDR3 consists of 14 residues. Trimming took 2 bases from V and 8 from J; bases not matched to a gene: 2. Germline lookup yields CDR1 SGDLS and CDR2 YYNGEE. The CDR3 bases are TGTGCCAGCAGCGTTCGGACTAGCGGGAGTACGCAGTATTTT. Protein: CASSVRTSGSTQYF.

The chain employs TRBV23-1 and TRBJ2-3, with TRBD1 identical over 7 bases. TRBV23-1 is placed among ORFs of uncertain function. This CDR3 is built from 16 residues. Trimming cost V 3 bases and J 1 base; bases outside gene matches: 7. The CDR3 loop is CASSQLQGTRTDTQYF. The CDR3 DNA reads TGCGCCAGCAGTCAGCTACAGGGGACCCGCACAGATACGCAGTATTTT.

This chain uses TRBV19 with TRBJ2-3; weak D call: TRBD2 (6 bases). The CDR3 runs to 17 residues. Trimming took off 1 base at V and 2 bases at J, with 16 bases between the two ends. Germline V lookup: CDR1 LNHDA, CDR2 SQIVND (reference sequence). This CDR3 reads CASSIGDSLGLTDTQYF. The CDR3 DNA sequence: TGTGCCAGTAGTATAGGGGACTCCCTAGGCCTCACAGATACGCAGTATTTT.

This chain uses TRBV29-1 with TRBJ1-1; 7 bases agree with TRBD1. The CDR3 is made up of 15 amino acids. The V and J ends lost 0 bases and 1 base, in that order; junction bases with no gene match: 5. Germline assignment: CDR1 SQVTM and CDR2 ANQGSEA. CDR3 nucleotide sequence: TGCAGCGTTGAAGATCGTAAGGGGGCGAACACTGAAGCTTTCTTT. The encoded protein is CSVEDRKGANTEAFF.